The clone carrying this T cell receptor (beta chain) was seen once. The antigen is undetermined. This record belongs to a study of cytomegalovirus exposure and HLA in healthy donors. Study at large: There were under 140 million unique TCR beta sequences, drawn from about 200 million T cells, in an earlier analysis. Study outcomes and limitations: Confirmation in vitro established that a few CMV-associated chains were specific for CMV antigens. A missense variant in DCLRE1C was later tied to TCR beta V- and J-gene trimming.

The germline V gene encodes CDR1 MDHEN and CDR2 SYDVKM. The V gene end was trimmed by 1 base and the J gene end by 7 bases; junction bases not matched to a gene: 8. The CDR3 has 15 amino acids. PCR amplification relied on 60 Vbeta primers (plus 13 Jbeta primers). Clones were sequenced by immunoSEQ multiplex PCR, and TCRdb holds only the in-frame ones, with some missing. The sample records around 190,000 clones, roughly 90% being singletons. This TCR was recovered from a woman in her twenties or thirties in good health and CMV-seronegative. V is TRBV28 and J is TRBJ2-7; 9 bases fit TRBD2. Sequencing was done on a sample of PBMCs. The CDR3 sequence: CASSLFRAGGDEQYF. In nucleotides, the CDR3 is TGTGCCAGCAGTTTATTCAGGGCGGGAGGGGATGAGCAGTACTTC.